Only a few counts were recorded for the clone carrying this T cell receptor beta chain. This record comes from a study of cytomegalovirus exposure and HLA in healthy donors. PCR amplification relied on 60 Vbeta primers (plus 13 Jbeta primers). The data were produced by immunoSEQ multiplex PCR, yet TCRdb's version contains in-frame clones alone and is incomplete. The sample lists roughly 130,000 clones, about 73% seen once, with around 2.6% in the top ten. Germline V gene data show CDR1 as MNHNY and CDR2 as SVGAGI (reference sequence). V gave up 5 bases and J gave up 4 bases; unmatched junction bases: 3. This CDR3 contains 14 residues.

The rearrangement uses TRBV6-6 and TRBJ2-1; TRBD2 aligns across 9 bases. Material for sequencing was PBMCs. The TCR originated in a human donor in good health. CDR3 loop: CASSVAGDYNEQFF. CDR3 sequence (DNA): TGTGCCAGCAGTGTAGCGGGGGATTACAATGAGCAGTTCTTC.